Each of the 9 T cell receptor beta chains below was sequenced from the same sample in a study of T cell changes during pregnancy in multiple sclerosis. Using immunoSEQ multiplex PCR, the repertoire was profiled, and TCRdb retains in-frame clones only, with some absent. The profile shows 50,000 to 65,000 clones, under 95% of them singletons. The specimen comprised CD8+ T cells from peripheral blood mononuclear cells, sampled in the second trimester of pregnancy. These receptors originate from a female donor with multiple sclerosis, enrolled in a pregnancy study.

The chain employs TRBV6-6 and TRBJ1-1; unclear D gene. This CDR3 region has 15 residues. V was trimmed by 6 bases and J by 1 base, leaving 15 bases between them. CDR1 and CDR2 from the germline V gene are MNHNY and SVGAGI (reference sequence). The CDR3 nucleotides read TGTGCCAGCAGCCACCCTGATCCAGAGAACACTGAAGCTTTCTTT. Its protein is CASSHPDPENTEAFF.

CDR3 protein: CASSPILQETQYF. The CDR3 DNA reads TGTGCCAGCTCCCCTATTCTCCAAGAGACCCAGTACTTC. The V gene is TRBV18, the J gene TRBJ2-5; D ambiguous. This CDR3 has 13 residues. In germline, CDR1 is KGHSH, CDR2 LQKENI. V was cut by 6 bases and J by 1 base, with 9 bases left in between. Variable domain in full (rest from reference TRBV18 and TRBJ2-5): NAGVMQNPRHLVRRRGQEARLRCSPMKGHSHVYWYRQLPEEGLKFMVYLQKENIIDESGMPKERFSAEFPKEGPSILRIQQVVRGDSAAYFCASSPILQETQYFGPGTRLLVL.

The V call is TRBV11-2, the J call TRBJ2-2; TRBD1 agrees at 9 bases. Germline values: CDR1 SGHAT, CDR2 FQNNGV. The CDR3 spans 15 residues. After removal of 4 bases from V and 4 bases from J, the junction contained 4 bases not matched to a gene. The CDR3 here is CASSYGTGSTGELFF. CDR3 in DNA: TGTGCCAGCAGCTACGGGACAGGGAGCACCGGGGAGCTGTTTTTT.

This clone has only one observation. The chain carries TRBV6-4 and TRBJ2-1; D uncertain. This CDR3 contains 14 residues. Germline V gives CDR1 MRHNA, CDR2 SNTAGT. Trimming took 0 bases from V and 7 from J, leaving 10 bases between them. The CDR3 coding sequence is TGTGCCAGCAGTGACTCGATTAGTGCGAATGAGCAGTTCTTC. Protein: CASSDSISANEQFF.

There are a few counts of this clone. This chain uses TRBV30 with TRBJ1-1; 7 bases map to TRBD1. Trimming took 8 bases from V and 3 from J; bases not matched to a gene: 9. This CDR3 is 13 amino acids long. Per germline, CDR1 GTSNPN and CDR2 SVGIG (reference sequence). In nucleotides, the CDR3 is TGTGCCGGGACAGCTAGGTATCACACTGAAGCTTTCTTT. Encoded protein: CAGTARYHTEAFF.

The chain is built from TRBV7-6 and TRBJ1-2, with TRBD1 matching 7 bases. Germline CDR1 and CDR2: SGHVS and FNYEAQ. With V trimmed by 1 base and J by 6 bases, 8 bases remained unmatched. The CDR3 covers 15 residues. CDR3 sequence reads: CASSLETGLLDGYTF. CDR3 coding DNA: TGTGCCAGCAGCTTAGAGACAGGGTTATTGGATGGCTACACCTTC.

The J gene is TRBJ2-1, the V gene TRBV13, with D perhaps TRBD2 (7 bases). The V end was cut by 2 bases, the J end by 5 bases, with 10 bases between. This CDR3 contains 14 residues. CDR1 PRHDT and CDR2 FYEKMQ come from the germline V gene (reference sequence). The CDR3, as DNA: TGTGCCAGCAGCTTAAGGGGGACTAACAATGAGCAGTTCTTC. Amino acid sequence: CASSLRGTNNEQFF. Combining the CDR3 with reference TRBV13 and TRBJ2-1 gives the whole variable domain AAGVIQSPRHLIKEKRETATLKCYPIPRHDTVYWYQQGPGQDPQFLISFYEKMQSDKGSIPDRFSAQQFSDYHSELNMSSLELGDSALYFCASSLRGTNNEQFFGPGTRLTVL.

This chain links TRBV7-8 with TRBJ1-2, with D unclear. Germline CDR1 and CDR2: SGHVS and FQNEAQ. V was clipped by 5 bases and J by 0 bases, with 10 bases between them. This CDR3 has 14 amino acids. In DNA form, the CDR3 reads TGTGCCAGCAGCCTAGAGGCGGCTAACTATGGCTACACCTTC. Protein sequence: CASSLEAANYGYTF.

The chain combines TRBV13 with TRBJ2-7; D ambiguous. V lost 2 bases and J 3 bases, leaving 8 bases between the germline ends. This CDR3 contains 13 residues. Germline assignment: CDR1 PRHDT and CDR2 FYEKMQ (reference sequence). In DNA form, the CDR3 reads TGTGCCAGCAGCTTAAACGGTTACTACGAGCAGTACTTC. Residues: CASSLNGYYEQYF.